Here is one T cell receptor beta chain with its context. Its antigen remains unknown. Trimming stripped 3 bases from V and 2 bases from J, with 23 bases between. Per germline, CDR1 SGHVS and CDR2 FNYEAQ. The CDR3 sequence is 19 residues long. The data belong to a study of cytomegalovirus exposure and HLA in healthy donors. The PCR contained 60 Vbeta and 13 Jbeta primers. Clones were read by immunoSEQ multiplex PCR, and TCRdb kept only the in-frame ones, dropping some. The table shows about 190,000 clones, with less than 85% occurring only once. General study points: The study recorded 164 TCR beta chains that were cytomegalovirus-associated. The CMV antigen specificity of a few CMV-associated chains was confirmed through in vitro analysis.

This TCR came from a man younger than 40 in good health and CMV-seropositive. V is TRBV7-6 and J is TRBJ2-1; maybe TRBD2 (5 bases). The sample was PBMCs. This CDR3 is CASSFGWERIIQPYNEQFF. The DNA of the CDR3 is TGTGCCAGCAGCTTTGGCTGGGAGAGGATCATCCAACCCTACAATGAGCAGTTCTTC.